This T cell receptor beta chain emerged from a study of Graves' ophthalmopathy and Graves' hyperthyroidism (dated by TCRdb to 2016 to 2019). Background for the entire study: Peripheral blood was collected at initial diagnosis, prior to any treatment. TCR beta repertoire signatures were used to distinguish Graves' ophthalmopathy from Graves' hyperthyroidism and to predict progression to ophthalmopathy. In total, approximately 130 blood samples were TCR-sequenced: some 43 ophthalmopathy, roughly 80 hyperthyroidism and some 17 hyperthyroidism-to-ophthalmopathy patients. To explore V-J signatures distinguishing ophthalmopathy from hyperthyroidism, a discovery set of 100 or so patients (fewer than 45 ophthalmopathy, about 57 stable hyperthyroidism) was enrolled. An independent validation cohort was composed of 18 hyperthyroidism patients and around 15 patients who later progressed from hyperthyroidism to ophthalmopathy. In more than five hyperthyroidism patients, T-cell repertoires of thyroid tissue and blood were compared. Following sampling, methimazole starting at 30 mg daily was administered to hyperthyroidism patients, and high-dose intravenous methylprednisolone was administered to ophthalmopathy patients. The paper's findings and limits, for the study overall: In validation, the model predicted ophthalmopathy progression with less than 71% sensitivity and roughly 72% specificity; eleven to twelve predicted patients were CT-confirmed with GO in a median of about 6.1 months. Sample size was not statistically predetermined, and group allocation was not concealed from the investigators. Ophthalmopathy was separated from stable hyperthyroidism by the 13-signature model with about 90% sensitivity and 81% to 84% specificity in cross-validation and with 80%/75% in the test set. Most of the expanded thyroid clonotypes with a frequency above 0.001 were also detected in blood, and it was suggested that the thyroid immune response may be reflected by blood repertoires.

Taken from the germline V gene, the CDR1 and CDR2 loops are ENHRY and SYGVKD. From the cysteine through the phenylalanine, the CDR3 covers 12 amino acids. The read is trimmed to its CDR3 DNA, 36 bases read in frame from base 1. V drops 4 bases and J drops 6 bases, leaving 9 bases in between. Notes on this clonotype: Its recognized antigen is unknown. It has no much larger one-base neighbor in the sample; base qualities were not kept.

For repertoire sequencing, TCR beta CDR3 regions were amplified from RNA transcripts. The first round was an RT-PCR using HTBI primers with the Qiagen OneStep RT-PCR kit, and this first round was followed by a second-round multiplex PCR, then size selection and purification. Libraries were sequenced on an Illumina HiSeq2000 using paired-end 100 bp reads. Under the source paper's analysis protocol: SOAPnuke was used to process the reads, removing any read that contained adapters or uncalled bases, had a mean Phred below 15, or lacked an exact match to the constant primer or identifier. COPE v1.2.5 was used to merge the high-quality paired reads. Each unique nucleotide sequence was defined as a clonotype, and clonotypes were aligned to IMGT TRB V, D and J references with MiTCR v1.1. Analysis was restricted to V-J combinations with a frequency above 0.0001, which covered 99.2% of repertoires. For each V-J combination, a TCR clonal expansion and chaos score was defined as F50 clonal expansion divided by the chaos observed in the TCRdist matrix. Welch's t-statistics and random forest were used to narrow the features down to 10 to 15 V-J combinations, which were then fed into a naive Bayes classifier. Thyroid-blood repertoire similarity was quantified with the Morisita-Horn index. The public reads were reprocessed in TCRdb via fastp at Q25 and MiXCR, keeping in-frame beta chains. A single entry per CDR3 protein holds the most common genes and DNA from its merged rows. The V and J calls, along with clone size, are taken from TCRdb and not from the paper's own processing. This sample comprises more than 550,000 distinct CDR3 sequences, 35% to 45% of them detected only once. The ten biggest clones cover 2.5% to 3.5% of the sample.

Patients with ophthalmopathy had moderately to severely active disease, with a Clinical Activity Score of 3 or more, a NOSPECS grade of 4 or more, and a disease duration of less than 3 months. Patients with other autoimmune diseases, uncontrolled infections, pregnancy or lactation were excluded. Diagnosis relied on clinical symptoms, serum thyroxine, TRAb, thyroid ultrasound and orbital computed tomography. Ficoll-Paque density gradient centrifugation was used to isolate PBMCs from approximately 11 ml of fresh peripheral blood. Total RNA was extracted using Trizol reagent, and RNA quality was checked on an Agilent 2100 Bioanalyzer.

Sequences were obtained from peripheral blood. This TCR was sampled from an adult man with Graves' ophthalmopathy. This chain is built from TRBV10-3 and TRBJ1-2; too little of a D gene remains to name it. CDR3 sequence: CAISARADGYTF. The bases read TGTGCCATCAGTGCGAGGGCGGATGGCTACACCTTC.